Listed below are T cell receptor beta chains from one sample, sequenced in a study of control samples from healthy donors and cancer patients. Profiled with immunoSEQ multiplex PCR; TCRdb holds only in-frame clones, not every one. Of 70,000 or so clones listed, nearly 85% are singletons. Sequences were obtained from blood. The receptors shown here come from a man aged 45-60 years in good health. Each CDR3 is given with its conserved first and last residue. The D gene is left open where the match is weak. Clone size, where shown, is once, few, many, or a class for clones that have expanded.

v_gene: TRBV10-1
d_gene: -
abundance: -
j_gene: TRBJ1-6
CDR3nt: TGCGCCAGCAGTGAACCCAGCAACCGTTATAATTCACCCCTCCACTTT
CDR3aa: CASSEPSNRYNSPLHF

v_gene: TRBV27
d_gene: -
abundance: -
j_gene: TRBJ1-2
CDR3nt: TGTGCCAGCACCCAGGACAGATATGGCTACACCTTC
CDR3aa: CASTQDRYGYTF

v_gene: TRBV13
d_gene: -
abundance: -
j_gene: TRBJ2-3
CDR3nt: TGTGCCAGCAGATTAGGCGGGACCATCACAGATACGCAGTATTTT
CDR3aa: CASRLGGTITDTQYF

v_gene: TRBV5-1
d_gene: TRBD1
abundance: -
j_gene: TRBJ1-4
CDR3nt: TGCGCCAGCAGCTCCGGGACAGGGGGCCTAACTAATGAAAAACTGTTTTTT
CDR3aa: CASSSGTGGLTNEKLFF

v_gene: TRBV14
d_gene: TRBD2
abundance: -
j_gene: TRBJ2-7
CDR3nt: TGTGCCAGCAGCCAAGGGACTAGCATAAGTAGGCAGTACTTC
CDR3aa: CASSQGTSISRQYF

v_gene: TRBV7-8
d_gene: -
abundance: -
j_gene: TRBJ2-3
CDR3nt: TGTGCCAGCAGCTGGGGACAAAGCACAGATACGCAGTATTTT
CDR3aa: CASSWGQSTDTQYF

v_gene: TRBV4-2
d_gene: -
abundance: -
j_gene: TRBJ2-7
CDR3nt: TGTGCCAGCAGCCAAGGGGATGAGCAGTACTTC
CDR3aa: CASSQGDEQYF

v_gene: TRBV6-5
d_gene: TRBD2
abundance: -
j_gene: TRBJ2-1
CDR3nt: TGTGCCAGCAGTTCCGCACGGGGGGGCCGAAGTAGTGAGCAGTTCTTC
CDR3aa: CASSSARGGRSSEQFF

v_gene: TRBV15
d_gene: TRBD2
abundance: once
j_gene: TRBJ2-1
CDR3nt: TGTGCCACCAGCCGGGTCCTAGGGAGGGCCTCACTCGATGAGCAGTTCTTC
CDR3aa: CATSRVLGRASLDEQFF

v_gene: TRBV24-1
d_gene: -
abundance: -
j_gene: TRBJ2-6
CDR3nt: TGTGCCACCAGTGATCACAGGGTATTCGGGGCCAACGTCCTGACTTTC
CDR3aa: CATSDHRVFGANVLTF

v_gene: TRBV6-5
d_gene: -
abundance: few
j_gene: TRBJ1-1
CDR3nt: TGTGCCAGCAGCTCCGGGCCCAACACTGAAGCTTTCTTT
CDR3aa: CASSSGPNTEAFF

v_gene: TRBV28
d_gene: TRBD1
abundance: -
j_gene: TRBJ1-4
CDR3nt: TGTGCCAGCAGCCCGGGACAGCGTAATGAAAAACTGTTTTTT
CDR3aa: CASSPGQRNEKLFF

v_gene: TRBV11-2
d_gene: -
abundance: -
j_gene: TRBJ1-1
CDR3nt: TGTGCCAGCAGCTTAGCAGTTGGGGGGACGAACACTGAAGCTTTCTTT
CDR3aa: CASSLAVGGTNTEAFF

v_gene: TRBV21-1
d_gene: -
abundance: -
j_gene: TRBJ1-6
CDR3nt: TGTGCCAGCAGCAAAGTGAGGTCTAAAGAGAAGCAAAGCCCTTATAATTCACCCCTCCACTTT
CDR3aa: CASSKVRSKEKQSPYNSPLHF

v_gene: TRBV4-3
d_gene: -
abundance: -
j_gene: TRBJ2-5
CDR3nt: TGCGCCAGCAGCCAAGATCGGGTCAGCAAGACCCAGTACTTC
CDR3aa: CASSQDRVSKTQYF

v_gene: TRBV6-5
d_gene: -
abundance: -
j_gene: TRBJ1-3
CDR3nt: TGTGCCAGCAGTTACTCATGGGGCCCTGGAAACACCATATATTTT
CDR3aa: CASSYSWGPGNTIYF

v_gene: TRBV10-3
d_gene: TRBD1
abundance: few
j_gene: TRBJ2-7
CDR3nt: TGTGCCATAACCGGGACAGGGATAGAGCAGTACTTC
CDR3aa: CAITGTGIEQYF

v_gene: TRBV19
d_gene: -
abundance: -
j_gene: TRBJ2-2
CDR3nt: TGTGCCAGTAGTATTGGCTGGAACACCGGGGAGCTGTTTTTT
CDR3aa: CASSIGWNTGELFF

v_gene: TRBV7-2
d_gene: -
abundance: few
j_gene: TRBJ2-7
CDR3nt: TGTGCCAGCAGCTTAGCGGTAGGTCTAACCTACGAGCAGTACTTC
CDR3aa: CASSLAVGLTYEQYF

v_gene: TRBV6-1
d_gene: -
abundance: -
j_gene: TRBJ1-2
CDR3nt: TGTGCCAGCAGTGAGCTACAGGCGAACTTATATGGCTACACCTTC
CDR3aa: CASSELQANLYGYTF

v_gene: TRBV4-2
d_gene: TRBD1
abundance: -
j_gene: TRBJ1-6
CDR3nt: TGTGCCAGCAGCCGAGGGGGACAGGGAGAGTCCTATAATTCACCCCTCCACTTT
CDR3aa: CASSRGGQGESYNSPLHF

v_gene: TRBV19
d_gene: TRBD2
abundance: -
j_gene: TRBJ2-2
CDR3nt: TGTGCCAGTAACTTAGGGGCCTTCGCCGGGGGGACCGGGGAGCTGTTTTTT
CDR3aa: CASNLGAFAGGTGELFF

v_gene: TRBV6-2/TRBV6-3
d_gene: -
abundance: -
j_gene: TRBJ1-5
CDR3nt: TGTGCCAGCAGTTACCCCGGACTAAAGAGCCAGCCCCAGCATTTT
CDR3aa: CASSYPGLKSQPQHF

v_gene: TRBV6-2/TRBV6-3
d_gene: -
abundance: -
j_gene: TRBJ1-4
CDR3nt: TGTGCCAGCAGTTACGAGGGACCGACTAATGAAAAACTGTTTTTT
CDR3aa: CASSYEGPTNEKLFF

v_gene: TRBV30
d_gene: -
abundance: -
j_gene: TRBJ1-2
CDR3nt: TGTGCCTGGAGTGTGGGGGGATCTAGGTATGGCTACACCTTC
CDR3aa: CAWSVGGSRYGYTF

v_gene: TRBV7-2
d_gene: -
abundance: -
j_gene: TRBJ2-7
CDR3nt: TGTGCCAGCAAAACCCGGGGAAGAACCTACGAGCAGTACTTC
CDR3aa: CASKTRGRTYEQYF

v_gene: TRBV27
d_gene: TRBD2
abundance: -
j_gene: TRBJ2-7
CDR3nt: TGTGCCAGCAGTCAAGGGACTAGCGGGATCTACGAGCAGTACTTC
CDR3aa: CASSQGTSGIYEQYF

v_gene: TRBV19
d_gene: -
abundance: once
j_gene: TRBJ2-7
CDR3nt: TGTGCCAGTAGCCTCGAGGGAGACGAGCAGTACTTC
CDR3aa: CASSLEGDEQYF

v_gene: TRBV15
d_gene: -
abundance: -
j_gene: TRBJ2-1
CDR3nt: TGTGCCACCAGCAGCCGCCGTAGCTCCTACAATGAGCAGTTCTTC
CDR3aa: CATSSRRSSYNEQFF

v_gene: TRBV5-8
d_gene: TRBD1
abundance: -
j_gene: TRBJ1-1
CDR3nt: TGTGCCAGCAGCTCGCAGGGGGCTCGGACTGAAGCTTTCTTT
CDR3aa: CASSSQGARTEAFF

v_gene: TRBV4-3
d_gene: -
abundance: -
j_gene: TRBJ1-6
CDR3nt: TGCGCCAGCAGCCAAGTAGGGGGATTAGGTTCACCCCTCCACTTT
CDR3aa: CASSQVGGLGSPLHF

v_gene: TRBV12-2
d_gene: -
abundance: -
j_gene: TRBJ1-5
CDR3nt: TGTGCAAGTCGCTCCGGACGGAGCAATCAGCCCCAGCATTTT
CDR3aa: CASRSGRSNQPQHF

v_gene: TRBV7-3
d_gene: TRBD2
abundance: -
j_gene: TRBJ2-1
CDR3nt: TGTGCCAGCAGCAACTTACTAGCGCCTAGGAGGAATGAGCAGTTCTTC
CDR3aa: CASSNLLAPRRNEQFF

v_gene: TRBV5-4
d_gene: -
abundance: -
j_gene: TRBJ2-3
CDR3nt: TGTGCCATTAGGTGGAGGAGCACAGATACGCAGTATTTT
CDR3aa: CAIRWRSTDTQYF

v_gene: TRBV14
d_gene: -
abundance: -
j_gene: TRBJ2-7
CDR3nt: TGTGCCAGCAGCCAAGATCTTGGGGGGCCTAAGTACTTC
CDR3aa: CASSQDLGGPKYF

v_gene: TRBV19
d_gene: TRBD2
abundance: -
j_gene: TRBJ2-7
CDR3nt: TGTGCCAGTAGTATCAGGGAGGGTTCCTACGAGCAGTACTTC
CDR3aa: CASSIREGSYEQYF

v_gene: TRBV28
d_gene: -
abundance: -
j_gene: TRBJ2-5
CDR3nt: TGTGCCAGCAGTCGGACGAGAGAGACCCAGTACTTC
CDR3aa: CASSRTRETQYF

v_gene: TRBV5-6
d_gene: -
abundance: -
j_gene: TRBJ2-3
CDR3nt: TGTGCCAGCAGCCTAGGGACCACTAGCACAGATACGCAGTATTTT
CDR3aa: CASSLGTTSTDTQYF

v_gene: TRBV7-2
d_gene: TRBD2
abundance: -
j_gene: TRBJ2-7
CDR3nt: TGTGCCAGCAGCTCGCGGACTAGCGCCACCTACGAGCAGTACTTC
CDR3aa: CASSSRTSATYEQYF

v_gene: TRBV3-1/TRBV3-2
d_gene: -
abundance: -
j_gene: TRBJ1-2
CDR3nt: TGTGCCAGCAGCCAGGGTCTAGGAGGCTACACCTTC
CDR3aa: CASSQGLGGYTF

v_gene: TRBV12-5
d_gene: -
abundance: -
j_gene: TRBJ1-2
CDR3nt: TGTGCTAGTGGTTTGGCGGGGGCGCGGGTCTATGGCTACACCTTC
CDR3aa: CASGLAGARVYGYTF

v_gene: TRBV12-3/TRBV12-4
d_gene: -
abundance: -
j_gene: TRBJ2-2
CDR3nt: TGTGCCAGCAGTTTATCGGCCGGGGAGCTGTTTTTT
CDR3aa: CASSLSAGELFF

v_gene: TRBV19
d_gene: -
abundance: -
j_gene: TRBJ1-2
CDR3nt: TGTGCCAGTGGGGATCGGGGCCGTGGCGGCTACACCTTC
CDR3aa: CASGDRGRGGYTF

v_gene: TRBV18
d_gene: -
abundance: -
j_gene: TRBJ2-1
CDR3nt: TGTGCCAGCTCACGACCAGGGGGGAGAAGCTCCTACAATGAGCAGTTCTTC
CDR3aa: CASSRPGGRSSYNEQFF

v_gene: TRBV28
d_gene: TRBD1
abundance: -
j_gene: TRBJ2-7
CDR3nt: TGTGCCAGCAGTACTGTATACCCGGGACAGGGATATCACGAGCAGTACTTC
CDR3aa: CASSTVYPGQGYHEQYF

v_gene: TRBV7-9
d_gene: -
abundance: -
j_gene: TRBJ2-7
CDR3nt: TGTGCCAGCAGCTTTTATCGAGGGGCACGATTACGGCAGTACTTC
CDR3aa: CASSFYRGARLRQYF

v_gene: TRBV10-2
d_gene: -
abundance: -
j_gene: TRBJ1-3
CDR3nt: TGCGCCAGCAGTGGGGAGGGGAGATGGAACACCATATATTTT
CDR3aa: CASSGEGRWNTIYF

v_gene: TRBV29-1
d_gene: -
abundance: few
j_gene: TRBJ2-1
CDR3nt: TGCAGCGTTATACTTCCGAGCTCCTACAATGAGCAGTTCTTC
CDR3aa: CSVILPSSYNEQFF

v_gene: TRBV6-5
d_gene: -
abundance: -
j_gene: TRBJ2-7
CDR3nt: TGTGCCAGCAGTCCTCAGGGTTTCGGCTACGAGCAGTACTTC
CDR3aa: CASSPQGFGYEQYF

v_gene: TRBV4-3
d_gene: -
abundance: -
j_gene: TRBJ2-5
CDR3nt: TGCGCCAGCAGCCAATCCACTAGGCTGGCGGCCCAGTACTTC
CDR3aa: CASSQSTRLAAQYF

v_gene: TRBV13
d_gene: TRBD2
abundance: -
j_gene: TRBJ2-1
CDR3nt: TGTGCCAGCAGCTTGTATGCCCGAGCTAGCGGGAGGGCCGGGTACAATGAGCAGTTCTTC
CDR3aa: CASSLYARASGRAGYNEQFF

v_gene: TRBV7-3
d_gene: -
abundance: -
j_gene: TRBJ2-7
CDR3nt: TGTGCCAGCAGCTTAACTGGGCCACACTACGAGCAGTACTTC
CDR3aa: CASSLTGPHYEQYF

v_gene: TRBV27
d_gene: TRBD1
abundance: -
j_gene: TRBJ1-2
CDR3nt: TGTGCCAGCAGTTTACAGGGGGATGGCTACACCTTC
CDR3aa: CASSLQGDGYTF

v_gene: TRBV5-6
d_gene: -
abundance: -
j_gene: TRBJ2-1
CDR3nt: TGTGCCAGCAGCTCAGGACCCGACAATGAGCAGTTCTTC
CDR3aa: CASSSGPDNEQFF

v_gene: TRBV6-2/TRBV6-3
d_gene: -
abundance: -
j_gene: TRBJ2-1
CDR3nt: TGTGCCAGCAGTTACACTAGAACGAATGAGCAGTTCTTC
CDR3aa: CASSYTRTNEQFF

v_gene: TRBV28
d_gene: -
abundance: -
j_gene: TRBJ2-2
CDR3nt: TGTGCCAGCAGTCCCCTGGACTTGTCCGCCGGGGAGCTGTTTTTT
CDR3aa: CASSPLDLSAGELFF